This record concerns one TCR beta chain sequence. This CDR3 is 13 amino acids long. Looked up from germline, CDR1 is SGHRS and CDR2 is YFSETQ. V dropped 3 bases and J dropped 8; count of bases not matched to a gene: 5. The data were obtained in a study of blood T cell repertoires in COVID-19. Overall study context: Donors in the United States, Italy and Spain gave samples during acute or convalescent COVID-19. In each case, the material was cDNA or gDNA derived from T cells, B-cell-depleted T cells, or PBMCs.

The authors' processing: Reference gene primer amplification gave nucleated cell count estimates. Method: immunoSEQ multiplex PCR; TCRdb's copy keeps in-frame clones and lacks some. The DNA gave D and trimming, while V, J and clone size come from that table. This table has about 140,000 clones, about 86% appearing once. The clonotype comes from a woman aged 55 to 70 with acute or convalescent COVID-19. Sequenced input: peripheral blood. The rearrangement links TRBV5-1 to TRBJ1-2; the match to TRBD1 covers 9 bases. In nucleotides, the CDR3 is TGCGCCAGCAGCTCTACAGGGGGCTGGGGCTACACCTTC. Its protein product is CASSSTGGWGYTF.